This is a list of T cell receptor beta chains from one sample in a study of blood T cell repertoires in COVID-19. The repertoire was sequenced with immunoSEQ multiplex PCR; TCRdb's copy has only in-frame clones and lacks some. The sample lists about 380,000 clones; over 65% were seen once. Sample: peripheral blood. These TCRs come from a human donor with acute or convalescent COVID-19. The donor label of this sample is uncertain. Each CDR3 is given with its conserved first and last residue. A D gene is named only where the DNA matches it firmly. The size entry is marked missing in some rows and otherwise reads once, few, many or a size class.

V gene: TRBV11-2
clone size: .
J gene: TRBJ1-6
D gene: .
CDR3 DNA: TGTGCCAGCAGCTTAGTCGGGTTACTAGGTTCACCCCTCCACTTT
CDR3 protein: CASSLVGLLGSPLHF

V gene: TRBV2
clone size: .
J gene: TRBJ2-7
D gene: .
CDR3 DNA: TGTGCCAGCAGTGAAGCGCTTCAGGGTAACGAGCAGTACTTC
CDR3 protein: CASSEALQGNEQYF

V gene: TRBV7-6
clone size: .
J gene: TRBJ2-3
D gene: TRBD2
CDR3 DNA: TGTGCCAGCAGCCAGGGACTAGCGCCACCCACAGATACGCAGTATTTT
CDR3 protein: CASSQGLAPPTDTQYF

V gene: TRBV29-1
clone size: .
J gene: TRBJ1-1
D gene: .
CDR3 DNA: TGCAGCGTTGCGACTACGAACACTGAAGCTTTCTTT
CDR3 protein: CSVATTNTEAFF

V gene: TRBV7-8
clone size: few
J gene: TRBJ2-5
D gene: .
CDR3 DNA: TGTGCCAGCAGCTCCCAGGGACTCTACCAAGAGACCCAGTACTTC
CDR3 protein: CASSSQGLYQETQYF

V gene: TRBV28
clone size: once
J gene: TRBJ1-2
D gene: TRBD1
CDR3 DNA: TGTGCCAGTAGCTGGGACAGGGGGAGCTATGGCTACACCTTC
CDR3 protein: CASSWDRGSYGYTF

V gene: TRBV6-1
clone size: .
J gene: TRBJ1-5
D gene: TRBD1
CDR3 DNA: TGTGCCAGCAGTGTGGGACAGACGTTCAGCAATCAGCCCCAGCATTTT
CDR3 protein: CASSVGQTFSNQPQHF

V gene: TRBV5-1
clone size: few
J gene: TRBJ2-2
D gene: TRBD1
CDR3 DNA: TGCGCCAGCAGCTCAGGGGGCCGCACCGGGGAGCTGTTTTTT
CDR3 protein: CASSSGGRTGELFF

V gene: TRBV7-9
clone size: .
J gene: TRBJ2-1
D gene: TRBD2
CDR3 DNA: TGTGCCAGCAGCTTAAGTATGGGTCGGGAGGGGGGCTACAACAATGAGCAGTTCTTC
CDR3 protein: CASSLSMGREGGYNNEQFF

V gene: TRBV20-1
clone size: .
J gene: TRBJ1-3
D gene: .
CDR3 DNA: TGCAGTGCTAGGCACGTAGAGGCCATATATTTT
CDR3 protein: CSARHVEAIYF